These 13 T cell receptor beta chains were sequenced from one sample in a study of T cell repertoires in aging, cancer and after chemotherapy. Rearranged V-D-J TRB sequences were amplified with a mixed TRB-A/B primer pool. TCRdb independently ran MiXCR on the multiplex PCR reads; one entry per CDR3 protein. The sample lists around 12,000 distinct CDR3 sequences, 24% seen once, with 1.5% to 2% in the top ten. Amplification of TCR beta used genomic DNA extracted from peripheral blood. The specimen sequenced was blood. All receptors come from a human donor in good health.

The CDR3 DNA reads TGTGCCAGCAGTTTAGCAGGAAGGGCCAAGGGGGCTGAGAGCACAGATACGCAGTATTTT. It yields the protein CASSLAGRAKGAESTDTQYF. The chain has TRBV12-3 or TRBV12-4 and TRBJ2-3; 7 bases are shared with TRBD1. This CDR3 has 20 residues. The ends lost 0 bases at V and 0 bases at J; junction bases unmatched: 15.

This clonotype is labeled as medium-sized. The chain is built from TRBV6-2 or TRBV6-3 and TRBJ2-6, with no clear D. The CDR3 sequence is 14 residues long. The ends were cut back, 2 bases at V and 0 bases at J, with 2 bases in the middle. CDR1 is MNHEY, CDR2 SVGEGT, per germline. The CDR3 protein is CASSYSSGANVLTF. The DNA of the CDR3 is TGTGCCAGCAGTTACAGCTCTGGGGCCAACGTCCTGACTTTC.

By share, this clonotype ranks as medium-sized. CDR3 bases: TGCAGCGTTGAAGATTTAGGGGACACTCAGAACACTGAAGCTTTCTTT. This sequence encodes CSVEDLGDTQNTEAFF. V gene TRBV29-1 combines with J gene TRBJ1-1; tentatively, D is TRBD1 (6 bases). Germline CDR1 and CDR2: SQVTM and ANQGSEA. With 0 bases removed from V and 1 base from J, the gap between germline ends came to 15 bases. This CDR3 contains 16 residues.

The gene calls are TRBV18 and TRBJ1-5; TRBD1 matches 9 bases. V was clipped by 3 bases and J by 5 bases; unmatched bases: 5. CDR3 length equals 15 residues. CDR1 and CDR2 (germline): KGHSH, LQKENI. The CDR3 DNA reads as TGTGCCAGCTCACCGGACAGGGGCACGTATCAGCCCCAGCATTTT. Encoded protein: CASSPDRGTYQPQHF. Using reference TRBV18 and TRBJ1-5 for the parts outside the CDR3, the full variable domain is NAGVMQNPRHLVRRRGQEARLRCSPMKGHSHVYWYRQLPEEGLKFMVYLQKENIIDESGMPKERFSAEFPKEGPSILRIQQVVRGDSAAYFCASSPDRGTYQPQHFGDGTRLSIL.

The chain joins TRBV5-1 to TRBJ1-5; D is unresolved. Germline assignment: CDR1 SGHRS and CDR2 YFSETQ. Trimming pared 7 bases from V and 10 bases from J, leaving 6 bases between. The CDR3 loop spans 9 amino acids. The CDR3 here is CASLLPQHF. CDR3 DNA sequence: TGCGCCAGCCTACTACCCCAGCATTTT.

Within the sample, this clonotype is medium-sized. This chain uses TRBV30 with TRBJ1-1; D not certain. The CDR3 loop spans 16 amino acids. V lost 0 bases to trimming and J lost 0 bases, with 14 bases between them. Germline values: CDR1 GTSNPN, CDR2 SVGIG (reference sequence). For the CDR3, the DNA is TGTGCCTGGAGTGTACGGGCAGGCATCATGAACACTGAAGCTTTCTTT. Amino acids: CAWSVRAGIMNTEAFF.

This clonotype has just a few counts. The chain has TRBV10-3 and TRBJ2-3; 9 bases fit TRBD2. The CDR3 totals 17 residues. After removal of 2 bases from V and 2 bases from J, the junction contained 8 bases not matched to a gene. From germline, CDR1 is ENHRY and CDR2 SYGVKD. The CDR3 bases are TGTGCCATCAGTGAGAGGGCTAGCGGGACACCCACAGATACGCAGTATTTT. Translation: CAISERASGTPTDTQYF.

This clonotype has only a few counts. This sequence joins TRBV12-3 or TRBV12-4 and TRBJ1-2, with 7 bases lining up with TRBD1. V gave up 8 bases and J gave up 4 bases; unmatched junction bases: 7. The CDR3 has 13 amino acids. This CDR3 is CASSGTVSYGYTF. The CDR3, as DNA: TGTGCCAGCTCCGGGACAGTAAGCTATGGCTACACCTTC.

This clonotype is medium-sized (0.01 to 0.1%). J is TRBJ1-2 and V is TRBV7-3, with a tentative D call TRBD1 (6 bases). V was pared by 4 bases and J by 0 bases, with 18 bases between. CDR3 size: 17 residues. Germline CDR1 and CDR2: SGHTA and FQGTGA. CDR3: CASSSKDPDRTNYGYTF. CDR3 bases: TGTGCCAGCAGCTCGAAAGACCCGGACAGAACTAACTATGGCTACACCTTC.

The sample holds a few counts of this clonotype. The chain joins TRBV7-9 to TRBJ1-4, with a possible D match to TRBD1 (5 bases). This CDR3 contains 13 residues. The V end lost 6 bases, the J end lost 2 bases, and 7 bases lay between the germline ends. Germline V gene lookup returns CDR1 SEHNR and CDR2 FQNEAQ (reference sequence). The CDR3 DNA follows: TGTGCCAGCAGGGGACGTACTAATGAAAAACTGTTTTTT. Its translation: CASRGRTNEKLFF.

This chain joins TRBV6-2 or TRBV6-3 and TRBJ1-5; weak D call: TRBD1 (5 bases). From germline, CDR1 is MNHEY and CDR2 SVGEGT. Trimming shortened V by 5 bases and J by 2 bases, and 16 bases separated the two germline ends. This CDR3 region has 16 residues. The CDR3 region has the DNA TGTGCCAGCAGTCAACTCGGGGGATTCGGCAATCAGCCCCAGCATTTT. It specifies CASSQLGGFGNQPQHF.

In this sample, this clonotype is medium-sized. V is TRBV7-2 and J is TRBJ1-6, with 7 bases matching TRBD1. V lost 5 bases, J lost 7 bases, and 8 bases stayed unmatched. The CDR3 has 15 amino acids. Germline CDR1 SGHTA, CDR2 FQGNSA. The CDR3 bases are TGTGCCAGCAGCGGAGGGACAGCGAGGAATTCACCCCTCCACTTT. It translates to CASSGGTARNSPLHF.

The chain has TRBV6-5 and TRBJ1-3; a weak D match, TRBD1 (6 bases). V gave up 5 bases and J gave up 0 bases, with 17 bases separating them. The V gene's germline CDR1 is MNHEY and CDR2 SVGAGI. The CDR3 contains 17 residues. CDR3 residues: CASSKRDMGFSGNTIYF. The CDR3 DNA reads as TGTGCCAGCAGTAAACGGGACATGGGCTTCTCTGGAAACACCATATATTTT.